This record concerns one T cell receptor beta chain sequence. What it binds is not known. This CDR3 is built from 18 residues. CDR1 and CDR2 (germline): SGHRS, YFSETQ. The V end was cut by 1 base, the J end by 9 bases, with 26 bases between. The data stem from a study of molecular identifiers for immune sequencing clone quantification. Study results and limitations: Spike-in Jurkat TCR RNA from a single cell reportedly registered among one million naive cells.

Generation of bulk TCR libraries relied on previously described methods and listed TCR primers. TCRdb itself ran the PCR reads through MiXCR, one entry per CDR3 protein. This table holds about half a million distinct CDR3 sequences, 25% found once. The clonotype originates from a human donor in good health. Some libraries in this study had Jurkat cell RNA spiked in. The V gene is TRBV5-1, the J gene TRBJ2-4; possible D gene TRBD2, 5 bases. Sequencing was performed on naive CD8+ T cells from blood, with Jurkat cell RNA spiked in. Subset defined: FACS-sorted CD8+CD4-CCR7+CD45RA+ naive T cells. CDR3 region: CASSLYPRGSEVLGIQYF. The CDR3 DNA sequence: TGCGCCAGCAGCTTGTATCCCCGAGGGTCGGAGGTCCTGGGCATTCAGTACTTC.